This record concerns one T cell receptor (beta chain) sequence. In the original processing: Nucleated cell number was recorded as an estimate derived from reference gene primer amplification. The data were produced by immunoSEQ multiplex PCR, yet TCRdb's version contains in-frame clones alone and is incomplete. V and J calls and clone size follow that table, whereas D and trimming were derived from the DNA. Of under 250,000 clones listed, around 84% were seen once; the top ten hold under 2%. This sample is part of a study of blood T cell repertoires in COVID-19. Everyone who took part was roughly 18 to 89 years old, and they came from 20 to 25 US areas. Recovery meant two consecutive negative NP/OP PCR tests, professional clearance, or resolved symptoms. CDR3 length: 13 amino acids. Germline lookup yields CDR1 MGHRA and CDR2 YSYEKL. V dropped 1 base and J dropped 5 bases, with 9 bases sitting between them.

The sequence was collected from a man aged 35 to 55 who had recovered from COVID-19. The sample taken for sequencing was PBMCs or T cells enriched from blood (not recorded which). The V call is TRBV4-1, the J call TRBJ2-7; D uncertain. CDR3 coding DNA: TGCGCCAGCAGCCAAGGAGCTCTGGACGAGCAGTACTTC. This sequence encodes CASSQGALDEQYF.